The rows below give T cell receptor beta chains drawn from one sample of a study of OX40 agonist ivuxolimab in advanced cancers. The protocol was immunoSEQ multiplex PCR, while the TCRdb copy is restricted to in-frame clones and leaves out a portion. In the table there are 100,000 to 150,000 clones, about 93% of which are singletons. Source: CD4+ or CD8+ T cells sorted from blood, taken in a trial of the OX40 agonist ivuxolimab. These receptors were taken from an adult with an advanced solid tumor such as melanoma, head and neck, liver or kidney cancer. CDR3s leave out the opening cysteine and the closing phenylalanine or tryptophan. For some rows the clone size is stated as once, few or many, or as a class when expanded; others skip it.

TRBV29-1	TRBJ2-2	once	SVRRTGVGGELF
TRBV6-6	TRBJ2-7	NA	ASSSTPPRGLGEQY
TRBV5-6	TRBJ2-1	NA	ASSPTGTIYNEQF
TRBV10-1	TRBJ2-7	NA	ASSEGQGGLEQY
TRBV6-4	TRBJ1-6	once	ASSRGLNSPLH
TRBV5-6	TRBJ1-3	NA	ASTLQGARNTIY
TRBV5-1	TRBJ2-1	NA	ASSQGLAANNEQF
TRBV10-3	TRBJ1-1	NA	AISERPFGTEAF
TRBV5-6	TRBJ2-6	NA	ASNSPAGGPGANVLT
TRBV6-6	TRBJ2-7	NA	ASSYQGSNYEQY
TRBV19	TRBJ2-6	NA	ASSTGLAGQLSGANVLT
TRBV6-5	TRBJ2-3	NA	ASSSLWRGESDTQY
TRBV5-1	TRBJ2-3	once	ASSLGLAGGRTDTQY
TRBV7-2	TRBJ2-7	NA	ASSQDFGREQY
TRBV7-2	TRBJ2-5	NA	ASSNRGGGETQY
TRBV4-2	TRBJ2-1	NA	ASSPGLAGYNEQF
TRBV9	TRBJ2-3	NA	ASSGTSGPDTQY
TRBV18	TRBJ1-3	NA	ASSPRPGRPDSGNTIY
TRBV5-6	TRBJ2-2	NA	ASSWRGSFNTGELF
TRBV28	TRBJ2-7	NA	ASSLLAGVGSY
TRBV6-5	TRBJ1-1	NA	ASSSVGSNTEAF
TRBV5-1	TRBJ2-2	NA	ASSVGDRGSTGELF
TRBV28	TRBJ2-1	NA	ASRYRENEQF
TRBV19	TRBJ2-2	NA	ASSMGLGYTGELF